This T cell receptor (beta chain) derives from a study of beta chain features in type 1 diabetes. The investigators reverse transcribed all of the isolated RNA, so they sequenced expressed TCRB transcripts. Read counts averaged roughly 3.5 million for samples of naive, central memory and regulatory T cells. Clones were sequenced by immunoSEQ multiplex PCR, and TCRdb holds only the in-frame ones, with some missing. Of hundreds of thousands of clones detected, under 15% appear once; the ten largest clones hold less than 0.025%. Staining for CD45RO/CCR7/CD25/CD127/CD95/CD27 allowed sorting of CD4+ naive, central memory, regulatory and stem cell-like memory cells. As concerns this clone: The antigen remains unidentified.

CDR1 and CDR2 from the germline V gene are MRHNA and SNTAGT. CDR3 length: 14 residues. J lost 8 bases, V lost 4 bases, and 5 bases had no gene match. General study findings and limits: Within each of all four CD4+ subsets, Type 1 diabetes patients had TCRB CDR3s that were moderately but significantly shorter.

Sequencing input: naive CD4+ T cells from blood. The TCR comes from a man aged 18 to 30 with type 1 diabetes. The gene calls are TRBV6-4 and TRBJ2-1, with 10 nucleotides matching TRBD1. This CDR3 is CASSVGQGLHEQFF. The CDR3 DNA sequence: TGTGCCAGCAGTGTGGGACAGGGGCTCCATGAGCAGTTCTTC.